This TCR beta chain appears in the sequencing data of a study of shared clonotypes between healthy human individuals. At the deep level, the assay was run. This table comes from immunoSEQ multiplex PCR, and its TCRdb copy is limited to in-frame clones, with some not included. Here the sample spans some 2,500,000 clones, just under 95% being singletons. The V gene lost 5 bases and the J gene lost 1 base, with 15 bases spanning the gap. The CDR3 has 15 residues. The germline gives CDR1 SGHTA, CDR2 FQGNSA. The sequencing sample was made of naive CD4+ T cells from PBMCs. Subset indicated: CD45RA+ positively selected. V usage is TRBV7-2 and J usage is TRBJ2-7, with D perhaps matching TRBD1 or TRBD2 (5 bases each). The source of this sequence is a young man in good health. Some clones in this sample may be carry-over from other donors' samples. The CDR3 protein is CASSNPGTESYEQYF. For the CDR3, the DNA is TGTGCCAGCAGCAACCCCGGGACGGAATCCTACGAGCAGTACTTC.